This T cell receptor beta chain was identified in a study of blood T cell repertoires in COVID-19. Study details: The samples span acute and convalescent COVID-19 from the United States, Italy and Spain. T cells, B-cell-depleted T cells, or PBMCs provided the cDNA or gDNA that served as material.

Germline CDR1 reads MNHEY; CDR2 reads SVGAGI. The CDR3 loop spans 16 amino acids. Trimming took 0 bases from V and 2 from J; bases not matched to a gene: 6. Original analysis: Amplified reference gene primers provided the basis for estimating nucleated cell counts. The method was immunoSEQ multiplex PCR; TCRdb's version includes in-frame clones alone and lacks a portion of them. The D gene and trimming were derived from the DNA, and the V and J assignments and clone size from that table. Among some 100,000 clones listed, just under 80% were seen once. Sequencing was performed on peripheral blood. The chain is built from TRBV6-5 and TRBJ2-7; the match to TRBD1 covers 8 bases. The clonotype was recovered from a human donor in a cohort sampled during active COVID-19. The CDR3: CASSYSRTGSTYEQYF. The DNA of the CDR3 is TGTGCCAGCAGTTACTCGAGGACAGGGAGCACCTACGAGCAGTACTTC.